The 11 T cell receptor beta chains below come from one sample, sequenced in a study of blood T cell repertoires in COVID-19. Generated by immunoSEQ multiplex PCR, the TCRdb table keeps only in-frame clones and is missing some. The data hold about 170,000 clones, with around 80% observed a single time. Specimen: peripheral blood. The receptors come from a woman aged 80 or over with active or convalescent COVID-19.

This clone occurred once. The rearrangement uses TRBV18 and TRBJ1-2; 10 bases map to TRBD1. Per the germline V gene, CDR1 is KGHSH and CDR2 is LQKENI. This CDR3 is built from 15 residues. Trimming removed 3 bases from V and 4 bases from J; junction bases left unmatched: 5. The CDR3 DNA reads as TGTGCCAGCTCACCCGGGACAGGGGACCTCTATGGCTACACCTTC. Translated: CASSPGTGDLYGYTF.

The CDR3 DNA follows: TGTGCCAGCAGTTACAGGATACAGGGGCTTGTCGGGGGTCAGCCCCAGCATTTT. Protein sequence: CASSYRIQGLVGGQPQHF. The rearrangement joins TRBV6-2 or TRBV6-3 to TRBJ1-5; 7 bases line up with TRBD1. The CDR3 totals 18 residues. Per the germline V gene, CDR1 is MNHEY and CDR2 is SVGEGT. J gave up 6 bases and V 2 bases, and 16 bases lay outside the gene matches.

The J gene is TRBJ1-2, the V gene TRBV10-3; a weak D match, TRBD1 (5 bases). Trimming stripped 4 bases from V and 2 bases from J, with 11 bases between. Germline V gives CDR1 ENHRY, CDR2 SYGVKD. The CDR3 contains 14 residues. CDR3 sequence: CAISGGEGNYGYTF. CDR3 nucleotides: TGTGCCATCAGTGGGGGGGAGGGCAACTATGGCTACACCTTC.

The CDR3 here is CASGGPDRAEQFF. The CDR3 nucleotides are TGTGCCAGCGGAGGCCCTGACAGGGCTGAGCAGTTCTTC. The chain combines TRBV7-3 with TRBJ2-1; 7 bases agree with TRBD1. The CDR3 runs to 13 residues. The trim removed 8 bases at V and 9 bases at J, leaving 10 bases unmatched. In germline, CDR1 is SGHTA, CDR2 FQGTGA.

The CDR3: CASSIGLLRTSGYEQYF. In DNA, the CDR3 is TGTGCCAGCAGCATAGGCTTACTTCGGACTAGCGGCTACGAGCAGTACTTC. The J gene is TRBJ2-7, the V gene TRBV7-2; 10 bases are shared with TRBD2. Per germline, CDR1 SGHTA and CDR2 FQGNSA. The CDR3 has 17 amino acids. V shed 5 bases, J shed 3 bases, and the junction held 13 bases outside the gene matches.

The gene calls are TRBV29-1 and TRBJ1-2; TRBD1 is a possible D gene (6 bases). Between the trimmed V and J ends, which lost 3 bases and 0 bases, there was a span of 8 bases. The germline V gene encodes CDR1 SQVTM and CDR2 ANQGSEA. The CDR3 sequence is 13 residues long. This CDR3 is CSVDQGTNYGYTF. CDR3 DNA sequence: TGCAGCGTTGACCAGGGGACTAACTATGGCTACACCTTC.

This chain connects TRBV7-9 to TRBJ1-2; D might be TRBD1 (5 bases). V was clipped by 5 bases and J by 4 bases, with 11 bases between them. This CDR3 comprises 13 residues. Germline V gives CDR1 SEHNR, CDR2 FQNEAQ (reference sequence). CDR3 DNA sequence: TGTGCCAGCAGCCGGGACTCGTCCTATGGCTACACCTTC. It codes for CASSRDSSYGYTF.

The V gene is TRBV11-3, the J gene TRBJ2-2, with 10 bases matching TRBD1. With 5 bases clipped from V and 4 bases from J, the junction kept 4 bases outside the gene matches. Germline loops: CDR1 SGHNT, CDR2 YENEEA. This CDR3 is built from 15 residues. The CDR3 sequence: CASSARDRGTGELFF. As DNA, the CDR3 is TGTGCCAGCAGCGCCCGGGACAGGGGCACCGGGGAGCTGTTTTTT.

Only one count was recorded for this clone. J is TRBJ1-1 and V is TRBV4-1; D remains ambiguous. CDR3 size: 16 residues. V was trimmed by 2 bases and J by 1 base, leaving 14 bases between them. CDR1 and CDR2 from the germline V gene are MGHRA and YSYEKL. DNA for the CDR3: TGCGCCAGCAGCCAAAGACCCCGGGAGGGGAACACTGAAGCTTTCTTT. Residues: CASSQRPREGNTEAFF.

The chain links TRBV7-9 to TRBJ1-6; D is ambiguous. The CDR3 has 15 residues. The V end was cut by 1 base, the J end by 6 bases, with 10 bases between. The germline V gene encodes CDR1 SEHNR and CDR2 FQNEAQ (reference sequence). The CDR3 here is CASSLGSGFNSPLHF. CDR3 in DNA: TGTGCCAGCAGCTTAGGATCAGGATTTAATTCACCCCTCCACTTT.

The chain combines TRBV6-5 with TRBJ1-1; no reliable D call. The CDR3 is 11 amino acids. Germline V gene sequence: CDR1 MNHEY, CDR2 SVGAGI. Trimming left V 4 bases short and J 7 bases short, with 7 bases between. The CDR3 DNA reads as TGTGCCAGCAGTTCACGGGGTGAAGCTTTCTTT. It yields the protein CASSSRGEAFF.